This T cell receptor beta chain was retrieved from a study of Ad26.COV2.S vaccination and SARS-CoV-2 variants. The CDR3 extends over 13 amino acids. From germline, CDR1 is GTSNPN and CDR2 SVGIG (reference sequence). V was cut by 4 bases and J by 0 bases, with 9 bases left in between. The repertoire was sequenced with immunoSEQ multiplex PCR; TCRdb's copy has only in-frame clones and lacks some. This table holds approximately 300,000 clones, 70% to 90% found once. Regarding treatment: about 20 received Ad26.COV2.S at low or high dose, single or two shots; a few received placebo; per-sample allocation not given. The samples date from day 63 after the first vaccine or placebo injection. An adult of 18-55 years in Boston served as donor. As its vector, the vaccine had Ad26, which expressed Wuhan-strain SARS-CoV-2 spike. This clone showed up just once.

V gene TRBV30 combines with J gene TRBJ1-1; weak D call: TRBD1 (5 bases). The sequence came from a person aged 18-65 years who received the Ad26.COV2.S COVID-19 vaccine or a placebo. Here the sequenced sample was peripheral blood, taken in a trial of Ad26.COV2.S vaccine versus placebo. The CDR3 here is CAWKRGLNTEAFF. For the CDR3, the DNA is TGTGCCTGGAAGAGGGGCTTGAACACTGAAGCTTTCTTT. The variable domain in full, completed from reference TRBV30 and TRBJ1-1, reads SQTIHQWPATLVQPVGSPLSLECTVEGTSNPNLYWYRQAAGRGLQLLFYSVGIGQISSEVPQNLSASRPQDRQFILSSKKLLLSDSGFYLCAWKRGLNTEAFFGQGTRLTVV.